One and the same sample provided the 8 T cell receptor beta chains below, sequenced in a study of cytomegalovirus exposure and HLA in healthy donors (dated by TCRdb to 2015 to 2018). The library was generated by the immunoSEQ multiplex PCR assay. For the multiplex PCR, a mixture combining 60 forward primers for TCR Vbeta segments and 13 reverse primers for TCR Jbeta segments was used. Entries here come from immuneACCESS through TCRdb and include only in-frame sequences with V and J called. Some clones fail to appear in such tables; in the studies checked, an unresolved V gene covers under half of the shortfall, and the cause of the remainder is unknown. This sample gives approximately 140,000 clones in total; just under 80% of them show up just once. 2% to 2.5% of the sample is taken by the ten largest. Sequencing was performed on PBMCs. These receptors were obtained from a man younger than 45 in good health and CMV-seronegative.

The V and J genes are TRBV4-1 and TRBJ1-2; no definite D call. This CDR3 is built from 16 residues. Germline CDR1 reads MGHRA; CDR2 reads YSYEKL. The V gene lost 3 bases and the J gene lost 5 bases, with 19 bases spanning the gap. This chain's CDR3 is CASSQRMVDIIYGYTF. As DNA, the CDR3 is TGCGCCAGCAGCCAGCGTATGGTAGACATTATTTATGGCTACACCTTC.

The chain employs TRBV5-4 and TRBJ1-2, with 9 bases fitting TRBD1. CDR3 length equals 15 residues. Germline V CDR1 and CDR2: SGHNT, YYREEE (reference sequence). J gave up 2 bases and V 0 bases, and 2 bases lay outside the gene matches. CDR3 nucleotide sequence: TGTGCCAGCAGCTTGGACAGGGGGCGCAACTATGGCTACACCTTC. Translation: CASSLDRGRNYGYTF.

J is TRBJ2-3 and V is TRBV28; D is uncertain. The CDR3 length is 12 residues. From germline, CDR1 is MDHEN and CDR2 SYDVKM. Trimming cost V 7 bases and J 3 bases, with 8 bases left between them. DNA for the CDR3: TGTGCCAGCACCAGTGTTACAGATACGCAGTATTTT. Translated: CASTSVTDTQYF.

The rearrangement joins TRBV28 to TRBJ2-1; TRBD1 might be the D (6 bases). CDR1 MDHEN and CDR2 SYDVKM come from the germline V gene. The V end lost 11 bases, the J end lost 0 bases, and 14 bases lay between the germline ends. The CDR3 consists of 14 residues. CDR3 coding DNA: TGTGCCGCCAACAGGGCAGGCTCCTACAATGAGCAGTTCTTC. This translates into CAANRAGSYNEQFF.

The gene calls are TRBV5-1 and TRBJ1-4; unclear D gene. The CDR3 is made up of 16 amino acids. Germline lookup yields CDR1 SGHRS and CDR2 YFSETQ. V dropped 0 bases and J dropped 7 bases, with 16 bases sitting between them. The CDR3 nucleotides are TGCGCCAGCAGCTTGGGAGGTTTCCATGGCGGTGAAAAACTGTTTTTT. The encoded protein is CASSLGGFHGGEKLFF. Combining the CDR3 with reference TRBV5-1 and TRBJ1-4 gives the whole variable domain KAGVTQTPRYLIKTRGQQVTLSCSPISGHRSVSWYQQTPGQGLQFLFEYFSETQRNKGNFPGRFSGRQFSNSRSEMNVSTLELGDSALYLCASSLGGFHGGEKLFFGSGTQLSVL.

This clone appeared a few times. The chain combines TRBV6-5 with TRBJ1-1; 7 bases fit TRBD1. Trimming cost V 5 bases and J 3 bases; bases outside gene matches: 9. Germline loops: CDR1 MNHEY, CDR2 SVGAGI. The CDR3 is 15 amino acids. CDR3 amino acids: CASSRSGQAYTEAFF. Written as DNA, the CDR3 is TGTGCCAGCAGTCGATCCGGACAGGCGTACACTGAAGCTTTCTTT.

This clone is a singleton in its sample. The chain joins TRBV7-2 to TRBJ2-5; tentative D call: TRBD2 (5 bases). The CDR3 length is 16 residues. The germline gives CDR1 SGHTA, CDR2 FQGNSA. Trimming removed 5 bases from V and 5 bases from J, with 21 bases in between. The CDR3 bases are TGTGCCAGCAGCGCTAACTACCAACTAGAATTGGAGACCCAGTACTTC. Translating it yields CASSANYQLELETQYF.

This chain joins TRBV10-3 and TRBJ2-3; TRBD1 agrees at 10 bases. Germline CDR1 reads ENHRY; CDR2 reads SYGVKD. Trimming at V came to 9 bases and at J to 7 bases, leaving 7 bases not matched to a gene. CDR3 size: 13 residues. The CDR3 sequence: CAIGTGELNTQYF. In DNA form, the CDR3 reads TGTGCCATTGGGACAGGGGAACTAAATACGCAGTATTTT.